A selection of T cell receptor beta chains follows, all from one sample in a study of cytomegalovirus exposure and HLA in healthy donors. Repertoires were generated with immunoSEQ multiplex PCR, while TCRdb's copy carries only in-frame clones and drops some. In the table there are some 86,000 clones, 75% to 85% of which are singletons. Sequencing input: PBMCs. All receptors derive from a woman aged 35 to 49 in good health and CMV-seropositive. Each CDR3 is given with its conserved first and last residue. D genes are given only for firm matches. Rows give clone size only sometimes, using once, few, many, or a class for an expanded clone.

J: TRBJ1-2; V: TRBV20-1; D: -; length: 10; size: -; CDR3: CSATGRTNTF; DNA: TGCAGTGCTACTGGACGGACTAACACCTTC
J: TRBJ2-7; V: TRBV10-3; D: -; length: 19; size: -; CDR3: CAISEIPPRLRGGSYEQYF; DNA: TGTGCCATCAGTGAGATTCCCCCCCGTCTCAGAGGGGGCTCCTACGAGCAGTACTTC
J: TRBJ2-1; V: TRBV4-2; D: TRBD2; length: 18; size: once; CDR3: CASSQDQGTSGRFDEQFF; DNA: TGTGCCAGCAGCCAAGATCAGGGAACTAGCGGGAGGTTCGATGAGCAGTTCTTC
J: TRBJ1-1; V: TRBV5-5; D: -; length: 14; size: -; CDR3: CASSLGWGDTEAFF; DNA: TGTGCCAGCAGCTTGGGCTGGGGGGACACTGAAGCTTTCTTT
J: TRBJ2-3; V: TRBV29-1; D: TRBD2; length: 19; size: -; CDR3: CSVDPGLAGDRGGVNTQYF; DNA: TGCAGCGTCGACCCAGGACTAGCGGGGGATAGGGGGGGCGTAAATACGCAGTATTTT
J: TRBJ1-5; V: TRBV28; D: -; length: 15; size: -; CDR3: CASSLGGARNQPQHF; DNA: TGTGCCAGCAGTCTAGGAGGGGCGCGTAATCAGCCCCAGCATTTT
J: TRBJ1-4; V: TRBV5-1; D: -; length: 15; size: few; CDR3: CASRRTALSNEKLFF; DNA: TGCGCCAGCAGGAGGACAGCGCTGTCTAATGAAAAACTGTTTTTT
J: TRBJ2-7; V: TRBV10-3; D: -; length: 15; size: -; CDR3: CAISETGVRVEEQYF; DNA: TGTGCCATCTCCGAAACGGGGGTACGGGTAGAGGAGCAGTACTTC
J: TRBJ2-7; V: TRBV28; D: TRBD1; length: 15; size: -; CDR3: CASTPAGTGKDEQYF; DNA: TGTGCCAGCACCCCAGCGGGGACAGGGAAGGACGAGCAGTACTTC
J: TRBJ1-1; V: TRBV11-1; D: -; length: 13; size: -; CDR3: CASSFQGNTEAFF; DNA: TGTGCCAGCAGCTTCCAGGGGAACACTGAAGCTTTCTTT
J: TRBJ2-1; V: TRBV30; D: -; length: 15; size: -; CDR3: CAWSGRGGSYNEQFF; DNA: TGTGCCTGGAGTGGGCGGGGCGGTTCCTACAATGAGCAGTTCTTC
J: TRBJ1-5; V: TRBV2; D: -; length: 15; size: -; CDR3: CASSESQGGNQPQHF; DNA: TGTGCCAGCAGTGAGAGCCAGGGCGGAAATCAGCCCCAGCATTTT
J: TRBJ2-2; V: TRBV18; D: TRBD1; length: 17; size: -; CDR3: CASSPLTGALNTGELFF; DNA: TGTGCCAGCTCACCGTTGACAGGGGCGTTGAACACCGGGGAGCTGTTTTTT
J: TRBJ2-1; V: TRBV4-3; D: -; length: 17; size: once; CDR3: CASSQGVVRSSYNEQFF; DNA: TGCGCCAGCAGCCAAGGGGTCGTAAGGAGCTCCTACAATGAGCAGTTCTTC
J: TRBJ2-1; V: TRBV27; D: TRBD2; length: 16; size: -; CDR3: CASSPRTSGANNEQFF; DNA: TGTGCCAGCAGTCCACGGACTAGCGGGGCCAACAATGAGCAGTTCTTC
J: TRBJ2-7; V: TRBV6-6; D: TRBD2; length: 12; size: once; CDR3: CASSYRTSGQYF; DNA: TGTGCCAGCAGTTACCGGACTAGCGGGCAGTACTTC
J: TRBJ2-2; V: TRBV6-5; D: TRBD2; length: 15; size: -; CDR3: CASSYLAGASEELFF; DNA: TGTGCCAGCAGTTATTTAGCGGGAGCTTCCGAGGAGCTGTTTTTT
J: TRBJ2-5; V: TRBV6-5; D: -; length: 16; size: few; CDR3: CASSYSMLWAGETQYF; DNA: TGTGCCAGCAGTTACTCTATGTTGTGGGCGGGGGAGACCCAGTACTTC
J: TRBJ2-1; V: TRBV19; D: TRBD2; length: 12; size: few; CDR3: CASSELADEQFF; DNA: TGTGCCAGTAGTGAGCTAGCGGATGAGCAGTTCTTC
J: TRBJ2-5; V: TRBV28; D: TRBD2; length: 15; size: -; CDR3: CASSIPGRDQETQYF; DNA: TGTGCCAGCAGCATCCCCGGGAGGGACCAAGAGACCCAGTACTTC
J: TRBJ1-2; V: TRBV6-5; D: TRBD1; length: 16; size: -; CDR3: CASSYEGQGVRYGYTF; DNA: TGTGCCAGCAGTTACGAAGGACAGGGGGTTCGCTATGGCTACACCTTC